One and the same sample provided the 27 T cell receptor beta chains below, sequenced in a study of radiotherapy plus CTLA-4 blockade in lung cancer. The method was immunoSEQ multiplex PCR; TCRdb's version includes in-frame clones alone and lacks a portion of them. The sample includes 100,000 to 150,000 clones, more than 80% of them seen just once. The sequencing used peripheral blood, collected from a patient treated with radiotherapy plus ipilimumab. The receptors were gathered from a human donor with non-small cell lung cancer that progressed on radiotherapy plus ipilimumab.

This chain links TRBV18 with TRBJ2-3, with D possibly TRBD1 on 6 matching bases. Trimming removed 6 bases from V and 0 bases from J, with 13 bases in between. Per the germline V gene, CDR1 is KGHSH and CDR2 is LQKENI. This CDR3 region has 15 residues. The CDR3 loop is CASSRQVSSTDTQYF. The CDR3 nucleotides are TGTGCCAGCTCGAGACAGGTTTCTAGCACAGATACGCAGTATTTT.

This chain uses TRBV29-1 with TRBJ1-1; D remains unclear. Germline CDR1 SQVTM, CDR2 ANQGSEA. The CDR3 runs 11 residues. CDR3 protein: CTAGMNTEAFF. For the CDR3, the DNA is TGCACGGCTGGGATGAACACTGAAGCTTTCTTT.

The chain combines TRBV13 with TRBJ2-2; no reliable D call. Per germline, CDR1 PRHDT and CDR2 FYEKMQ (reference sequence). Between the trimmed V and J ends, which lost 0 bases and 7 bases, there was a span of 3 bases. This CDR3 has 12 residues. CDR3 sequence (DNA): TGTGCCAGCAGCTTAGGCAACGGGGAGCTGTTTTTT. Translating gives CASSLGNGELFF.

The chain carries TRBV6-1 and TRBJ2-1, with D unresolved. CDR3 length: 12 residues. Trimming took off 1 base at V and 8 bases at J, with 6 bases between the two ends. Germline CDR1 reads MNHNS; CDR2 reads SASEGT. The CDR3 sequence: CASSEGWHEQFF. The CDR3 nucleotides read TGTGCCAGCAGTGAAGGGTGGCATGAGCAGTTCTTC.

V usage is TRBV27 and J usage is TRBJ2-7; 11 nucleotides agree with TRBD2. V gave up 7 bases and J gave up 2 bases; unmatched junction bases: 7. Germline V gene data show CDR1 as MNHEY and CDR2 as SMNVEV (reference sequence). The CDR3 consists of 15 residues. CDR3 in DNA: TGTGCCAGCAATTCAATAGCGGGAGGGACCTACGAGCAGTACTTC. Protein: CASNSIAGGTYEQYF.

This clone was detected once. The V call is TRBV5-6, the J call TRBJ2-4; 12 bases line up with TRBD2. Germline values: CDR1 SGHDT, CDR2 YYEEEE. The V gene end was trimmed by 2 bases and the J gene end by 2 bases; junction bases not matched to a gene: 5. The CDR3 covers 17 residues. This CDR3 reads CASSFKTSGSSKNIQYF. The DNA of the CDR3 is TGTGCCAGCAGCTTTAAGACTAGCGGGAGCTCCAAAAACATTCAGTACTTC.

This sequence joins TRBV5-1 and TRBJ1-1; the D gene is possibly TRBD1 (6 bases). From germline, CDR1 is SGHRS and CDR2 YFSETQ. This CDR3 has 15 amino acids. The V end lost 4 bases, the J end lost 4 bases, and 17 bases lay between the germline ends. This CDR3 is CASSTRTARVTEAFF. CDR3 nucleotides: TGCGCCAGCAGCACTAGGACAGCCAGGGTCACTGAAGCTTTCTTT.

J is TRBJ2-5 and V is TRBV5-4; 11 bases fit TRBD1. Germline V gene lookup returns CDR1 SGHNT and CDR2 YYREEE (reference sequence). CDR3 length equals 15 residues. V lost 2 bases to trimming and J lost 5 bases; unmatched junction nucleotides: 5. Here the CDR3 reads CASSFRTGGVETQYF. The CDR3 bases are TGTGCCAGCAGCTTCCGGACAGGGGGCGTGGAGACCCAGTACTTC.

This clone was counted once. The V call is TRBV9, the J call TRBJ1-4, with D possibly being TRBD1 (6 bases). With 0 bases removed from V and 7 bases from J, the gap between germline ends came to 16 bases. CDR3 length equals 16 residues. The germline gives CDR1 SGDLS, CDR2 YYNGEE. In DNA, the CDR3 is TGTGCCAGCAGCGTAGGGACAGAGTCGCGAGGTGAAAAACTGTTTTTT. It specifies CASSVGTESRGEKLFF.

The CDR3 loop reads CASSSETGRINEQYF. CDR3 coding DNA: TGTGCCAGCAGCTCCGAAACGGGAAGAATCAACGAGCAGTACTTC. The chain uses TRBV11-2 and TRBJ2-7; D is perhaps TRBD2 (5 bases). The CDR3 has 15 amino acids. Per germline, CDR1 SGHAT and CDR2 FQNNGV. Deletions cut 4 bases from V and 5 bases from J, with 18 bases between.

The chain combines TRBV19 with TRBJ1-5; D uncertain. V was pared by 7 bases and J by 6 bases, with 16 bases between. CDR1 and CDR2 (germline): LNHDA, SQIVND (reference sequence). The CDR3 spans 14 residues. CDR3 coding DNA: TGTGCCAGTACCCTGACCCCCTTGGGTCAGCCCCAGCATTTT. Translating gives CASTLTPLGQPQHF.

The V call is TRBV29-1, the J call TRBJ1-5; the match to TRBD1 covers 7 bases. This CDR3 region has 13 residues. Germline V gene lookup returns CDR1 SQVTM and CDR2 ANQGSEA. V lost 6 bases, J lost 3 bases, and 5 bases stayed unmatched. CDR3 in DNA: TGCAGCGTAGCACAGGGGCCCAATCAGCCCCAGCATTTT. Translating it yields CSVAQGPNQPQHF.

On this clone: In the same sample, other DNA sequences code for this CDR3. This sequence joins TRBV2 and TRBJ1-5, with 8 bases that match TRBD1. The germline V gene encodes CDR1 SNHLY and CDR2 FYNNEI. V shed 5 bases and J 4 bases; nucleotides not matched to a gene: 4. CDR3 size: 14 residues. The CDR3, as DNA: TGTGCCAGCAGTCCCGACAGGGGAAATCAGCCCCAGCATTTT. It codes for CASSPDRGNQPQHF.

This chain links TRBV5-6 with TRBJ2-3, with TRBD2 matching over 9 bases. Germline CDR1 and CDR2: SGHDT and YYEEEE. This CDR3 has 18 amino acids. The junction had 9 bases not matched to a gene; V was cut back by 0 bases and J by 1 base. The CDR3: CASSLVGTSPGGTDTQYF. CDR3 nucleotide sequence: TGTGCCAGCAGCTTGGTGGGGACTAGCCCAGGAGGCACAGATACGCAGTATTTT. The whole variable domain, filled in from reference TRBV5-6 and TRBJ2-3, reads DAGVTQSPTHLIKTRGQQVTLRCSPKSGHDTVSWYQQALGQGPQFIFQYYEEEERQRGNFPDRFSGHQFPNYSSELNVNALLLGDSALYLCASSLVGTSPGGTDTQYFGPGTRLTVL.

The V and J genes are TRBV30 and TRBJ2-3; no firm D call. V was clipped by 1 base and J by 5 bases, with 10 bases between them. Per the germline V gene, CDR1 is GTSNPN and CDR2 is SVGIG (reference sequence). This CDR3 spans 13 amino acids. The CDR3 protein is CAWSASLQDTQYF. Here the CDR3 DNA reads TGTGCCTGGAGTGCCTCACTCCAAGATACGCAGTATTTT.

This chain connects TRBV4-1 to TRBJ1-1; 9 bases line up with TRBD1. Germline CDR1 MGHRA, CDR2 YSYEKL. The CDR3 extends over 14 amino acids. V was pared by 4 bases and J by 5 bases, with 5 bases of the junction left unmatched. The CDR3 nucleotides are TGCGCCAGCAGCCTCACGGGACAGGGAACTGAAGCTTTCTTT. It yields the protein CASSLTGQGTEAFF.

The chain carries TRBV6-5 and TRBJ1-2, with D unresolved. CDR3 size: 13 residues. Germline loops: CDR1 MNHEY, CDR2 SVGAGI. V was cut by 4 bases and J by 4 bases, with 10 bases left in between. CDR3 bases: TGTGCCAGCAGTTTTTCAGCTCTCTATGGCTACACCTTC. Its protein product is CASSFSALYGYTF.

Remarks on this clone: Relative to the germline gene, one junction end is altered; a read error may explain this. The chain is built from TRBV14 and TRBJ1-2, with unresolved D. This CDR3 comprises 10 residues. The V gene's germline CDR1 is SGHDN and CDR2 FVKESK. CDR3 sequence (DNA): TGTGCCAGCAGCCGAAGCCCAGAAAGATTC. Its translation: CASSRSPERF. The entire variable domain, with the rest obtained from reference TRBV14 and TRBJ1-2, is as follows: EAGVTQFPSHSVIEKGQTVTLRCDPISGHDNLYWYRRVMGKEIKFLLHFVKESKQDESGMPNNRFLAERTGGTYSTLKVQPAELEDSGVYFCASSRSPERFGSGTRLTVV.

V is TRBV5-1 and J is TRBJ2-5, with 8 bases fitting TRBD2. CDR1 and CDR2 (germline): SGHRS, YFSETQ. The CDR3 length is 16 residues. Unmatched junction bases numbered 8, after V lost 0 bases and J lost 4 bases. CDR3 nucleotides: TGCGCCAGCAGCTTGGGCCCCCGGGCGGGAGGAGAGACCCAGTACTTC. Its protein is CASSLGPRAGGETQYF.

The rearrangement links TRBV5-1 to TRBJ2-6; D may be TRBD1 (6 bases). The V gene lost 4 bases and the J gene lost 0 bases, with 8 bases spanning the gap. This CDR3 spans 15 amino acids. The V gene's germline CDR1 is SGHRS and CDR2 YFSETQ. This CDR3 is CASSIGGSGANVLTF. CDR3 nucleotides: TGCGCCAGCAGCATAGGGGGCTCTGGGGCCAACGTCCTGACTTTC.

The chain combines TRBV5-4 with TRBJ2-7, with TRBD2 identical over 10 bases. The CDR3 runs 14 residues. The germline gives CDR1 SGHNT, CDR2 YYREEE (reference sequence). The ends lost 9 bases at V and 5 bases at J; junction bases unmatched: 11. This CDR3 reads CATSNSGRVDEQYF. As DNA, the CDR3 is TGTGCCACCTCGAACAGCGGGAGGGTCGACGAGCAGTACTTC.

This chain links TRBV18 with TRBJ2-4, with TRBD1 identical over 9 bases. The CDR3 is 14 amino acids. The junction had 2 bases not matched to a gene; V was cut back by 2 bases and J by 6 bases. Germline assignment: CDR1 KGHSH and CDR2 LQKENI. The CDR3, as DNA: TGTGCCAGCTCACCAGGACAGGGGACAAACATTCAGTACTTC. It yields the protein CASSPGQGTNIQYF.

The CDR3 spells CASSIAGQGVYSNQPQHF. CDR3 DNA: TGTGCCAGTAGTATAGCGGGACAGGGGGTTTATAGCAATCAGCCCCAGCATTTT. This chain connects TRBV19 to TRBJ1-5, with 11 bases identical to TRBD1. V trimming: 1 base; J trimming: 0 bases; junction bases outside the gene matches: 5. This CDR3 has 18 amino acids. Germline loops: CDR1 LNHDA, CDR2 SQIVND (reference sequence).

J is TRBJ2-1 and V is TRBV15; possibly TRBD2 for D (6 bases). Between the trimmed V and J ends, which lost 2 bases and 8 bases, there was a span of 19 bases. This CDR3 has 16 amino acids. Germline CDR1 and CDR2: LNHNV and YYDKDF (reference sequence). The CDR3 loop is CATSRSGTGSKYEQFF. The DNA of the CDR3 is TGTGCCACCAGCAGATCCGGGACTGGCTCTAAGTATGAGCAGTTCTTC.

The chain combines TRBV6-1 with TRBJ2-1; D remains unclear. Trimming removed 3 bases at V and 7 bases at J, with 10 bases between. From germline, CDR1 is MNHNS and CDR2 SASEGT. This CDR3 has 13 residues. This chain's CDR3 is CASSDTFWNEQFF. DNA for the CDR3: TGTGCCAGCAGTGATACTTTCTGGAATGAGCAGTTCTTC.

The chain employs TRBV6-5 and TRBJ2-1, with 9 nucleotides matching TRBD2. The trim removed 0 bases at V and 3 bases at J, leaving 3 bases unmatched. CDR3 length: 16 residues. CDR1 MNHEY and CDR2 SVGAGI come from the germline V gene. The DNA for the CDR3 is TGTGCCAGCAGTTACTCGACTAGCGGATTCTACAATGAGCAGTTCTTC. It encodes CASSYSTSGFYNEQFF.

Comments on this clone: The same CDR3 arises from other DNA sequences in this sample as well. V usage is TRBV11-3 and J usage is TRBJ2-7; 7 positions match TRBD2. CDR1 SGHNT and CDR2 YENEEA come from the germline V gene. CDR3 size: 14 residues. V shed 6 bases and J 1 base; nucleotides not matched to a gene: 6. CDR3 nucleotides: TGTGCCAGCAGTTTGGGGCGGGGGTCCTACGAGCAGTACTTC. Amino acids: CASSLGRGSYEQYF. Variable domain in full (rest from reference TRBV11-3 and TRBJ2-7): EAGVVQSPRYKIIEKKQPVAFWCNPISGHNTLYWYLQNLGQGPELLIRYENEEAVDDSQLPKDRFSAERLKGVDSTLKIQPAELGDSAVYLCASSLGRGSYEQYFGPGTRLTVT.